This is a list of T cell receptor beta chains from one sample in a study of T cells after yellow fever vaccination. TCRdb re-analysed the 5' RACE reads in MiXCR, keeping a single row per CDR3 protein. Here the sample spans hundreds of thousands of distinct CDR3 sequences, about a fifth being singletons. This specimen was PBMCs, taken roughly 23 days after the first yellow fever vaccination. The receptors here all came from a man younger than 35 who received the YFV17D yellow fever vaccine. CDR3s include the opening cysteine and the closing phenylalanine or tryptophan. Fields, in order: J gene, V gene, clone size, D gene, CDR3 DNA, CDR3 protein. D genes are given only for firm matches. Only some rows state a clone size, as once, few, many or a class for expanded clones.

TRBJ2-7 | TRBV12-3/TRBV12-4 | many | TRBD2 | TGTGCCAGCAGACAACCGGGACTAGGCGAGCAGTACTTC | CASRQPGLGEQYF
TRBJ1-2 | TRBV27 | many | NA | TGTGCCAGCAGTTCCACAGGGACCCATGGCTACACCTTC | CASSSTGTHGYTF
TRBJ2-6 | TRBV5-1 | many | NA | TGCGCCAGCAGCTTGGATGGGTCCGGGGCCAACGTCCTGACTTTC | CASSLDGSGANVLTF
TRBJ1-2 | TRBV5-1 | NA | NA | TGCGCCAGCAGCTCCATTTACAGGGAAGCTAACTATGGCTACACCTTC | CASSSIYREANYGYTF
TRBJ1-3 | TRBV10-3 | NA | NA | TGTGCCATCAGCGTTACAGGGTCTGGAAACACCATATATTTT | CAISVTGSGNTIYF
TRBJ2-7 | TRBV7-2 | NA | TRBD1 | TGTGCCAGCAGCCCGGACAGGGCGCGGAACGAGCAGTACTTC | CASSPDRARNEQYF
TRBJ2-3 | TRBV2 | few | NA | TGTGCCAGCAGGGAGATAGGGGAAAGGAATACGCAGTATTTT | CASREIGERNTQYF
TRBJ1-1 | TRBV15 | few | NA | TGTGCCACCAGCACCGCGTATGAAAGGGGTTCAGCTTTCTTT | CATSTAYERGSAFF
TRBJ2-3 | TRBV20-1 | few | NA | TGCAGTGCGCCGCCGACTGGGCTAGATACGCAGTATTTT | CSAPPTGLDTQYF
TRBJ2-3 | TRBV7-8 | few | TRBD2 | TGTGCCAGCAGCGCGGGACTAGCGGGAAACACAGATACGCAGTATTTT | CASSAGLAGNTDTQYF
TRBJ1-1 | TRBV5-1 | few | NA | TGCGCCAGCAGCTTGGAAGCAGGGATGGACACTGAAGCTTTCTTT | CASSLEAGMDTEAFF
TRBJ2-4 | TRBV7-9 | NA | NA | TGTGCCAGCAGCTTCGTGTCCCTAGCCAAAAACATTCAGTACTTC | CASSFVSLAKNIQYF
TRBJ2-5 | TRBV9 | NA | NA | TGTGCCAGGCAGAGGGAGACCCAGTACTTC | CARQRETQYF
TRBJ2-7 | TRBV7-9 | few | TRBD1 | TGTGCCAGCAGCCCCAGCGGACAGGGGCGGAACGAGCAGTACTTC | CASSPSGQGRNEQYF
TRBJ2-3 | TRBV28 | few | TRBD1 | TGTGCCAGCAGTTTTCAACAGGGGTCCGATACGCAGTATTTT | CASSFQQGSDTQYF
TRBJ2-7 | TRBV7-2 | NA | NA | TGTGCCAGCAGCTTAGACTCCACCTACGAGCAGTACTTC | CASSLDSTYEQYF
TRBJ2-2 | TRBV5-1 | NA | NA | TGCGCCAGCAGCCCCGTGGTTGTGGCCGACACCGGGGAGCTGTTTTTT | CASSPVVVADTGELFF
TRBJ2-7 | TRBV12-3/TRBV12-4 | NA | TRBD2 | TGTGCCAGCAGGGTAGCGGGGGGGACCTACGAGCAGTACTTC | CASRVAGGTYEQYF
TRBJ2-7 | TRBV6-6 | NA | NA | TGTGCCAGCAAGGGCCGAGATGGTGGCGAGCAGTACTTC | CASKGRDGGEQYF
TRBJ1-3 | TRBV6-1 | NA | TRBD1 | TGTGCCAGCAGGAGACAGGGAGGATCTGGAAACACCATATATTTT | CASRRQGGSGNTIYF
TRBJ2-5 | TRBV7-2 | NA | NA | TGTGCCAGCAGCTTAGTGGACCGTGAGACCCAGTACTTC | CASSLVDRETQYF
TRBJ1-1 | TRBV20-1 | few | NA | TGCAGTGCTAGAGTCCAGGGGCGCGTCTTTGAAGCTTTCTTT | CSARVQGRVFEAFF
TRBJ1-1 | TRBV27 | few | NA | TGTGCCAGCAGAATTAAGGGACGGCAGAACACTGAAGCTTTCTTT | CASRIKGRQNTEAFF
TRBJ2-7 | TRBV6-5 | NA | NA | TGTGCCAGCAGTTACGGGGTTGGCGGCGACGAGCAGTACTTC | CASSYGVGGDEQYF
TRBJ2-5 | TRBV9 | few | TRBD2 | TGTGCCAGCAGCGTAGGATACGGCGGGGGGTACCAAGAGACCCAGTACTTC | CASSVGYGGGYQETQYF
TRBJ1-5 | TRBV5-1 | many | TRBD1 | TGCGCCAGCAGGGGACAGGAGGATCAGCCCCAGCATTTT | CASRGQEDQPQHF
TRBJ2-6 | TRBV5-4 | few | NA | TGTGCCAGCAAAGGCCGGGACACCTCTGGGGCCAACGTCCTGACTTTC | CASKGRDTSGANVLTF
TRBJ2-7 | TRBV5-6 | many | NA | TGTGCCAGCAGCTTCTTCCGGGCCCTCTCCTACGAGCAGTACTTC | CASSFFRALSYEQYF
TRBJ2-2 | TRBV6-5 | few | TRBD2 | TGTGCCAGCAGTTACCGGCGGGGGGTTCGAACCGGGGAGCTGTTTTTT | CASSYRRGVRTGELFF
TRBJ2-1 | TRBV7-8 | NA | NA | TGTGCCAGCAGCTTAACTCGGGGGCTACACTTCTACAATGAGCAGTTCTTC | CASSLTRGLHFYNEQFF
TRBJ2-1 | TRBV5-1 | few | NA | TGTGCCTCCAGGCTCCACAATGAGCAGTTCTTC | CASRLHNEQFF
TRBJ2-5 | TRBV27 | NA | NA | TGTGCCAGCAGTTTAGGCTATCTAGCGGAGACCCAGTACTTC | CASSLGYLAETQYF
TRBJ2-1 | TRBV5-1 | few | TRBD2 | TGCGCCAGCAGTCGCACTAGCGGGGGGGACCACAATGAGCAGTTCTTC | CASSRTSGGDHNEQFF
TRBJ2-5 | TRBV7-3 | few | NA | TGTGCCAGCAGCTTGGGGGGAAGGAGACAAGAGACCCAGTACTTC | CASSLGGRRQETQYF
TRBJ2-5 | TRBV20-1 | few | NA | TGCAGTGCGCCGGGACGGGGTTGGGAGACCCAGTACTTC | CSAPGRGWETQYF
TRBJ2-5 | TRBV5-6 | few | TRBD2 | TGTGCCAGCAGCCGCCTACTAGCGGGGGGAGGAGAGACCCAGTACTTC | CASSRLLAGGGETQYF
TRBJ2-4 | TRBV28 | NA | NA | TGTGCCAGCCTATCACGCCGCAAAAACATTCAGTACTTC | CASLSRRKNIQYF
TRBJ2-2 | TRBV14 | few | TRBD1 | TGTGCCGGCAGCAGACGCCGGGACAGAAATAGGAACACCGGGGAGCTGTTTTTT | CAGSRRRDRNRNTGELFF
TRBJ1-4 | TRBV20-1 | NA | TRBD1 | TGCAGTGCACATGACAGGGAGGGTGAAAAACTGTTTTTT | CSAHDREGEKLFF
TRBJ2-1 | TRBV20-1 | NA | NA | TGCAGTGCTATGTCCAATAATGAGCAGTTCTTC | CSAMSNNEQFF
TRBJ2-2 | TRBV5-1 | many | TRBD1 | TGTGCCAGCAGTCTGGACAGGCCGAACACCGGGGAGCTGTTTTTT | CASSLDRPNTGELFF
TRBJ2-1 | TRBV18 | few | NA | TGTGCCAGCTCACCATTAGTCGATGAGCAGTTCTTC | CASSPLVDEQFF
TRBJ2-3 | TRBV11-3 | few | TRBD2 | TGTGCCAGCAGCCCGACTAGCGGGGGGCCAGGAGATACGCAGTATTTT | CASSPTSGGPGDTQYF